This T cell receptor beta chain was profiled in a study of molecular identifiers for immune sequencing clone quantification. The CDR3 sequence is 17 residues long. The V gene's germline CDR1 is SGDLS and CDR2 YYNGEE. The ends lost 3 bases at V and 0 bases at J; junction bases unmatched: 10. RNA fractions of 10%, 30% or 50% and about 18,000 to 1,100,000 sorted cells were the source of naive CD8 libraries. A remark on this clonotype: The antigen is unknown.

General observations from the study: Clone sizes that are highly expanded could be underestimated when identical TCR molecules share a barcode.

Previously reported methods and listed TCR primers produced the bulk TCR libraries. MiXCR, applied by TCRdb to the PCR reads, yields one record per CDR3 protein. The sample carries nearly 650,000 distinct CDR3 sequences, 25% recorded once. This clonotype originated in a human donor in good health. Some libraries in this study had Jurkat cell RNA spiked in. The chain joins TRBV9 to TRBJ2-7, with 9 positions matching TRBD1. The sample was naive CD8+ T cells from blood, with Jurkat cell RNA spiked in. Subset defined: FACS-sorted CD8+CD4-CCR7+CD45RA+ naive T cells. The CDR3 loop is CASSEYVGQGSSYEQYF. The CDR3 coding sequence is TGTGCCAGCAGCGAGTACGTGGGACAGGGAAGCTCCTACGAGCAGTACTTC. Full variable domain (outside the CDR3, taken from reference TRBV9 and TRBJ2-7): DSGVTQTPKHLITATGQRVTLRCSPRSGDLSVYWYQQSLDQGLQFLIQYYNGEERAKGNILERFSAQQFPDLHSELNLSSLELGDSALYFCASSEYVGQGSSYEQYFGPGTRLTVT.